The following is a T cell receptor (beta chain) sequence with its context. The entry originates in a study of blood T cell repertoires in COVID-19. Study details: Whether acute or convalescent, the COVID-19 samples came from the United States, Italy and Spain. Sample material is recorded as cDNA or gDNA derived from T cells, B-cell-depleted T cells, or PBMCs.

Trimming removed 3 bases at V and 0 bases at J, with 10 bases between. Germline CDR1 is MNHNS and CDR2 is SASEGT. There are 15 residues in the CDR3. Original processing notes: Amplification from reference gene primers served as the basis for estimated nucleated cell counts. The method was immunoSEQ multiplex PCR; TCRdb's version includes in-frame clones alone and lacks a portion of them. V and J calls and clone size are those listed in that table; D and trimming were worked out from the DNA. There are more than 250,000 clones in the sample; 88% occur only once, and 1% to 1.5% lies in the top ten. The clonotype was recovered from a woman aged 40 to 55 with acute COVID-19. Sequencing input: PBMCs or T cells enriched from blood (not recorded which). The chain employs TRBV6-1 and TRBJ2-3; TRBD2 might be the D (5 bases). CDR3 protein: CASSDRTRSTDTQYF. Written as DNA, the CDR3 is TGTGCCAGCAGTGATCGGACTCGCAGCACAGATACGCAGTATTTT.